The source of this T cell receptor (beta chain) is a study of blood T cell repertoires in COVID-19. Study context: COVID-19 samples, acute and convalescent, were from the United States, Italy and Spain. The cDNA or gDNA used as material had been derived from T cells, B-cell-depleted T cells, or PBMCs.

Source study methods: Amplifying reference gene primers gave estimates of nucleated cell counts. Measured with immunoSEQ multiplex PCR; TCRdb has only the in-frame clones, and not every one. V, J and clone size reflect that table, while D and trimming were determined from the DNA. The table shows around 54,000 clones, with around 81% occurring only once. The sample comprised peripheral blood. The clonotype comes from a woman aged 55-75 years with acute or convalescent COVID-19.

The CDR3 sequence: CASSEYRPELNYGYTF. The CDR3 nucleotides are TGTGCCAGCAGTGAATACAGGCCCGAATTAAACTATGGCTACACCTTC. The rearrangement links TRBV2 to TRBJ1-2; D may be TRBD1 (5 bases). There are 16 residues in the CDR3. V lost 2 bases to trimming and J lost 2 bases, with 15 bases between them. Germline CDR1 SNHLY, CDR2 FYNNEI. Drawing the rest from reference TRBV2 and TRBJ1-2, the complete variable domain is EPEVTQTPSHQVTQMGQEVILRCVPISNHLYFYWYRQILGQKVEFLVSFYNNEISEKSEIFDDQFSVERPDGSNFTLKIRSTKLEDSAMYFCASSEYRPELNYGYTFGSGTRLTVV.